Ten or more counts support the clone carrying this T cell receptor (beta chain). Its antigen is not known. This entry belongs to a study of beta chain bispecific antibodies for T cell cancers. Notes on the study in general: In these mixed samples, most targeted TRBV reads derived from the leukemia cell line.

Expansion lasted 2 to 4 days, with either anti-CD3 antibody OKT3 or CD3/CD28 beads. In TCRdb, the 5' RACE reads were re-called with MiXCR into one record per CDR3 protein. The data show 20,000 or so distinct CDR3 sequences, less than 3% seen once. Germline loops: CDR1 SGHDT, CDR2 YYEEEE. The V and J ends lost 0 bases and 6 bases respectively, with 13 bases between them. This CDR3 region has 14 residues. The specimen was healthy donor T cells cultured with leukemia cells. This TCR was sampled from a human donor in good health. Some clones in this sample may be carry-over from other donors' samples. This chain connects TRBV5-6 to TRBJ2-7, with D tentatively TRBD1 (6 bases). CDR3 sequence (DNA): TGTGCCAGCAGCTTGGTCAGGGGAGAAGGCGAGCAGTACTTC. Its translation is CASSLVRGEGEQYF.